This section outlines one T cell receptor beta chain sequence together with its context. Its antigen remains unidentified. These data belong to a study of OX40 agonist ivuxolimab in advanced cancers. Study-wide findings and caveats: Antigen specificity was not determined for the expanded peripheral T cells. Among patients with partial responses at 0.1-3.0 mg/kg, clonal expansion was among the lowest.

The table came from immunoSEQ multiplex PCR; TCRdb's copy has only in-frame clones and leaves some out. Among some 25,000 clones listed, approximately 86% were seen once. In germline, CDR1 is SGHRS, CDR2 YFSETQ. The CDR3 has 16 amino acids. The V and J ends lost 3 bases and 0 bases, in that order; junction bases with no gene match: 3. Systemic immunosuppression or a history of autoimmune disease excluded patients. The TCR sequence derives from an adult with an advanced solid tumor such as melanoma, head and neck, liver or kidney cancer. Sequencing used CD4+ or CD8+ T cells sorted from blood, obtained in a trial of the OX40 agonist ivuxolimab. The chain is built from TRBV5-1 and TRBJ1-4; 9 nucleotides match TRBD1. CDR3 nucleotides: TGCGCCAGCAGCTCCGGGACAGGGCCAACTAATGAAAAACTGTTTTTT. This sequence encodes CASSSGTGPTNEKLFF. The full variable domain, rest sourced from reference TRBV5-1 and TRBJ1-4, is KAGVTQTPRYLIKTRGQQVTLSCSPISGHRSVSWYQQTPGQGLQFLFEYFSETQRNKGNFPGRFSGRQFSNSRSEMNVSTLELGDSALYLCASSSGTGPTNEKLFFGSGTQLSVL.